These T cell receptor beta chains were read from a single sample in a study of blood T cell repertoires in COVID-19. Produced via immunoSEQ multiplex PCR; TCRdb's table is partial and in-frame only. The table lists around 240,000 clones, 80% to 90% of them singletons. Sequenced material: peripheral blood. The receptors originated from a woman in her thirties or forties who had recovered from COVID-19. Both conserved end residues are part of each CDR3. The order of the fields is CDR3 protein, J gene, D gene, CDR3 length, V gene. A D gene is named only where the DNA matches it firmly.

CASSLAQGALTDTQYF,TRBJ2-3,TRBD1,16,TRBV5-1
CASSLAGGLGEQYF,TRBJ2-7,NA,14,TRBV7-2
CAAKGGGYEQYF,TRBJ2-7,TRBD1,12,TRBV6-5
CASKPRYNSPLHF,TRBJ1-6,NA,13,TRBV6-5
CASSQGHEQFF,TRBJ2-1,NA,11,TRBV12-3/TRBV12-4
CASSLGWSETNEKLFF,TRBJ1-4,NA,16,TRBV7-2
CASSDEQGIDF,TRBJ2-5,NA,11,TRBV11-3
CASSPTTDTQYF,TRBJ2-3,NA,12,TRBV14
CASSYSSNQGWTEAFF,TRBJ1-1,NA,16,TRBV6-5
CASSVATRQGPDTQYF,TRBJ2-3,TRBD1,16,TRBV9
CASSPTEDGGYTF,TRBJ1-2,NA,13,TRBV3-1/TRBV3-2
CASSMDRDQPQHF,TRBJ1-5,TRBD1,13,TRBV19
CASSPRTGSGTEAFF,TRBJ1-1,TRBD1,15,TRBV6-5
CATGRVQALGTEAFF,TRBJ1-1,NA,15,TRBV28
CASRTPSGGTTDTQYF,TRBJ2-3,TRBD2,16,TRBV7-2
CASSYGYGYTF,TRBJ1-2,NA,11,TRBV28
CASSFRQGPEKLFF,TRBJ1-4,TRBD1,14,TRBV7-2
CASSYSWGGLGYTF,TRBJ1-2,NA,14,TRBV6-5
CASSLGGQGSSGNTIYF,TRBJ1-3,TRBD1,17,TRBV7-6
CASSTAGSPNSPLHF,TRBJ1-6,NA,15,TRBV18
CASSDDRERYEQYF,TRBJ2-7,TRBD1,14,TRBV18
CASSFGTGLVYGYTF,TRBJ1-2,TRBD1,15,TRBV28
CASISQGNTIYF,TRBJ1-3,NA,12,TRBV6-5
CATSRESRETGELFF,TRBJ2-2,NA,15,TRBV15
CASRDREYEKLFF,TRBJ1-4,TRBD1,13,TRBV2
CASRLGQHSYEQYF,TRBJ2-7,TRBD1,14,TRBV19
CASSYSSIWRGYTF,TRBJ1-2,NA,14,TRBV6-5
CASMRGTANYGYTF,TRBJ1-2,NA,14,TRBV2
CASSSGGYTYNEQFF,TRBJ2-1,TRBD2,15,TRBV7-2
CASSLDGGLETQYF,TRBJ2-5,NA,14,TRBV7-8
CASSLGQGYENQPQHF,TRBJ1-5,TRBD1,16,TRBV5-6
CASTNPPSNIQYF,TRBJ2-4,NA,13,TRBV6-5
CASSQLGANTEAFF,TRBJ1-1,NA,14,TRBV14
CASTRGTGVSPLHF,TRBJ1-6,TRBD1,14,TRBV7-9
CAWAGSGGAQQYF,TRBJ2-7,TRBD2,13,TRBV30
CASSWTGEDTGELFF,TRBJ2-2,NA,15,TRBV9